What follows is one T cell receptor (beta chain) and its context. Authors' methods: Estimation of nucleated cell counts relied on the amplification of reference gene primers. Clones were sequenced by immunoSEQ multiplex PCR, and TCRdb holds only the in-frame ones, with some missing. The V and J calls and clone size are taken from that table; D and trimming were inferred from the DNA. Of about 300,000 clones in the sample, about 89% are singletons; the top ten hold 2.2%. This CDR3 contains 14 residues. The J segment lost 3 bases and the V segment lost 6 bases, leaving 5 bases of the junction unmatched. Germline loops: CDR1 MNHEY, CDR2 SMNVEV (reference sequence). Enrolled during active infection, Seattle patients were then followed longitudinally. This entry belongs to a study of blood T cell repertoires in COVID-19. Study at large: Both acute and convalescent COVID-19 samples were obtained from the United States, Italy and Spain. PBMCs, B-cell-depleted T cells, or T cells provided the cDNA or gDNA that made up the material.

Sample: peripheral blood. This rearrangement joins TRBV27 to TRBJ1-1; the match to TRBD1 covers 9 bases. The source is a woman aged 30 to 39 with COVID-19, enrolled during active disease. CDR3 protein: CASRPGTGYTEAFF. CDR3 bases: TGTGCCAGCAGACCCGGGACAGGGTACACTGAAGCTTTCTTT.